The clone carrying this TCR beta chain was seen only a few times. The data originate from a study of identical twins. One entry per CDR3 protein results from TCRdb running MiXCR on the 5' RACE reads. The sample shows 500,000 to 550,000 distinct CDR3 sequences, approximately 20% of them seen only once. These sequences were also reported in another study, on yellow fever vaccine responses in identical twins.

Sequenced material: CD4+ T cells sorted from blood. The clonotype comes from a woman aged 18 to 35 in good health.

This CDR3 is CSVGRGPTYEQYF. For the CDR3, the DNA is TGCAGCGTTGGTAGGGGGCCCACCTACGAGCAGTACTTC. The chain is built from TRBV29-1 and TRBJ2-7; 7 bases align to TRBD1. Trimming took 4 bases from V and 2 from J; bases not matched to a gene: 5. This CDR3 spans 13 amino acids. The germline V gene encodes CDR1 SQVTM and CDR2 ANQGSEA.